The present TCR beta chain was sequenced within a study of a mutant IDH1 vaccine in newly diagnosed glioma listed by TCRdb under 2021. Regarding the complete study: Of the roughly 34 treated patients, roughly 62% were male and around 40% were female, and the mean age was approximately 39 years. Longitudinal TCRB deep sequencing was performed for about two dozen treated patients wherever samples were available for exploratory analyses. Peripheral blood was drawn at six visits: V03 (baseline), V05, V07, V10, V12 and V13. Before enrollment, patients had received standard therapy of radiotherapy alone, temozolomide alone, or radiochemotherapy with temozolomide; most received the combination. Broad study findings and their caveats: Changes in the top peripheral T cell clonotypes picked up by TCRB sequencing did not appear to be linked to pseudoprogression. Vaccine-induced immune responses across multiple MHC alleles were detected in approximately 94% of patients. PBMC samples for TCRB deep sequencing were selected based on availability. The authors stated that sample limitations prevented analyses of patient blood samples from being reproduced.

The library was prepared using the immunoSEQ multiplex PCR assay. Following the manufacturer's protocol, the hsTCRB Kit was used to amplify rearranged TCR beta chain sequences. Sequencing of TCRB libraries was carried out on an Illumina MiSeq. The study's processing was this. The proprietary platform of the kit vendor was used for demultiplexing, trimming and gene mapping. TCRdb mirrors the immuneACCESS table, restricted to in-frame sequences. Some clones are absent from its copies; in checked studies, under half trace to an unresolved V gene, and the reason for the others is unknown. That table gives V, J and clone size, and the DNA gave D and trimming. The sample records some 67,000 clones, more than 70% of which are singletons. The top ten constitute under 6% of the sample. The time point label on this specimen signifies: baseline, week 1 (first vaccination visit). The treatment or condition tag for this specimen amounts to: pre-vaccination baseline after standard-of-care therapy. Newly diagnosed WHO grade 3 or 4 IDH1-mutant astrocytomas showing loss of nuclear ATRX were present in the donors. The samples were drawn from NOA16, a multicentre, single-arm, open-label phase I trial in Germany that tested a mutant IDH1 peptide vaccine in humans for the first time. Blood drawn at visit V03 was used as the baseline sample for immunogenicity testing. Genomic DNA for TCRB sequencing was extracted from EDTA blood using the DNeasy Blood and Tissue Kit.

Concerning this clone: No cognate antigen has been identified for it. No much larger clone is present one base from it, and per-base qualities are unavailable.

This TCR was recovered from a woman aged 18-35 years with glioma. Some clones in this sample may be carry-over from other donors' samples. The sequences come from peripheral blood mononuclear cells (PBMCs), collected from a glioma patient treated with radiotherapy, temozolomide or both.

This receptor has the CDR3 CASSVGTTDTQYF. Read as DNA, the sequence is TGTGCCAGCAGCGTAGGGACCACAGATACGCAGTATTTT. The chain uses TRBV9 and TRBJ2-3; too little of a D gene remains to name it. Including cysteine and phenylalanine, the CDR3 has 13 amino acids. The kept DNA is CDR3 alone, 39 bases in frame from the first base. At the junction V is shortened by 0 bases and J by 2 bases, with 4 bases in between. The germline V gene provides CDR1 SGDLS and CDR2 YYNGEE.